Presented here are 26 T cell receptor beta chains from one specimen sequenced in a study of blood T cell repertoires in COVID-19. Profiling relied on immunoSEQ multiplex PCR, and the TCRdb table lists in-frame clones only, not all of them. The sample comprises about 360,000 clones, more than 70% of which are singletons, and approximately 1.8% rests with the top ten. Input material: PBMCs or T cells enriched from blood (not recorded which). Receptors originate from a man in his forties in a cohort exposed to, infected with or recovered from COVID-19 (not recorded which).

V is TRBV10-3 and J is TRBJ2-1, with 14 bases identical to TRBD2. The CDR3 covers 17 residues. With V trimmed by 0 bases and J by 15 bases, 13 bases remained unmatched. CDR1 and CDR2 from the germline V gene are ENHRY and SYGVKD. The CDR3 loop is CAISESQTSGRARGLFF. In nucleotides, the CDR3 is TGTGCCATCAGTGAGTCCCAGACTAGCGGGAGGGCGAGGGGCCTGTTCTTC.

This rearrangement joins TRBV5-1 to TRBJ1-3; the D gene is possibly TRBD1 (6 bases). V was clipped by 5 bases and J by 0 bases, with 15 bases between them. The CDR3 sequence is 16 residues long. Per the germline V gene, CDR1 is SGHRS and CDR2 is YFSETQ. CDR3 amino acids: CASSLADRHSGNTIYF. DNA for the CDR3: TGCGCCAGCAGTTTAGCTGACAGGCACTCTGGAAACACCATATATTTT. The full variable domain, with the rest looked up from reference TRBV5-1 and TRBJ1-3, is KAGVTQTPRYLIKTRGQQVTLSCSPISGHRSVSWYQQTPGQGLQFLFEYFSETQRNKGNFPGRFSGRQFSNSRSEMNVSTLELGDSALYLCASSLADRHSGNTIYFGEGSWLTVV.

V is TRBV19 and J is TRBJ1-1; D possibly corresponds to TRBD1 (6 bases). Germline loops: CDR1 LNHDA, CDR2 SQIVND (reference sequence). V was clipped by 7 bases and J by 8 bases, with 23 bases between them. CDR3 length: 15 residues. Written as DNA, the CDR3 is TGTGCCAGTATTGCGGACCACTACGCAGGGGAGGAAGCTTTCTTT. As protein: CASIADHYAGEEAFF.

This chain joins TRBV28 and TRBJ1-5; no firm D call. The CDR3 runs to 14 residues. In germline, CDR1 is MDHEN, CDR2 SYDVKM. V was trimmed by 7 bases and J by 0 bases, leaving 10 bases between them. The DNA of the CDR3 is TGTGCCAGCAAACCGGGGAATAGCAATCAGCCCCAGCATTTT. Its translation: CASKPGNSNQPQHF.

As regards this clone: One end of the junction is discordant with germline, which a read error may explain. The chain has TRBV11-2 and TRBJ2-7; a weak D match, TRBD2 (7 bases). The CDR3 totals 14 residues. Germline V gene lookup returns CDR1 SGHAT and CDR2 FQNNGV. CDR3 protein: CASSLEGGGHEQYF. CDR3 bases: TGTGCCAGCAGCCTAGAGGGAGGGGGACACGAGCAGTACTTC. The full variable domain, with the rest looked up from reference TRBV11-2 and TRBJ2-7, is EAGVAQSPRYKIIEKRQSVAFWCNPISGHATLYWYQQILGQGPKLLIQFQNNGVVDDSQLPKDRFSAERLKGVDSTLKIQPAKLEDSAVYLCASSLEGGGHEQYFGPGTRLTVT.

V and J are TRBV9 and TRBJ2-5; 13 bases are shared with TRBD2. This CDR3 contains 16 residues. Losses at the gene ends were 0 bases for V and 5 bases for J; bases not matched to a gene: 4. Germline V CDR1 and CDR2: SGDLS, YYNGEE. The CDR3 loop reads CASSVGGLAGRETQYF. CDR3 coding DNA: TGTGCCAGCAGCGTAGGGGGACTAGCGGGAAGGGAGACCCAGTACTTC.

This chain uses TRBV18 with TRBJ2-3, with 12 bases matching TRBD1. This CDR3 has 18 amino acids. Germline lookup yields CDR1 KGHSH and CDR2 LQKENI. The ends lost 0 bases at V and 3 bases at J; junction bases unmatched: 7. CDR3: CASSPPMGQGAITDTQYF. The CDR3 coding sequence is TGTGCCAGCTCACCACCGATGGGACAGGGGGCGATAACAGATACGCAGTATTTT.

This chain links TRBV24-1 with TRBJ2-3; 12 bases are a match to TRBD2. The ends lost 4 bases at V and 5 bases at J; junction bases unmatched: 6. The CDR3 covers 16 residues. Germline CDR1 and CDR2: KGHDR and SFDVKD. The CDR3 region is CATSETLAGGEDTQYF. The DNA for the CDR3 is TGTGCCACCAGTGAAACACTAGCGGGAGGAGAAGATACGCAGTATTTT.

This clone was counted a few times. The chain carries TRBV27 and TRBJ2-7; the D gene is possibly TRBD1 (6 bases). V lost 3 bases, J lost 2 bases, and 8 bases lay in between. The CDR3 extends over 13 amino acids. CDR1 MNHEY and CDR2 SMNVEV come from the germline V gene (reference sequence). CDR3 amino acids: CASSFRQAYEQYF. CDR3 coding DNA: TGTGCCAGCAGTTTTCGACAGGCCTACGAGCAGTACTTC.

A few counts support this clone. This rearrangement joins TRBV4-1 to TRBJ1-5; tentatively, D is TRBD1 (5 bases). V dropped 0 bases and J dropped 1 base, with 10 bases sitting between them. The germline CDR1 and CDR2 sequences are MGHRA and YSYEKL. The CDR3 has 16 residues. The CDR3 sequence: CASSQDGGRSNQPQHF. CDR3 DNA: TGCGCCAGCAGCCAAGACGGGGGTCGGAGCAATCAGCCCCAGCATTTT.

Only a few counts were recorded for this clone. The genes are TRBV5-6 and TRBJ1-2; 8 bases are a match to TRBD1. Germline V gene lookup returns CDR1 SGHDT and CDR2 YYEEEE. The CDR3 runs to 16 residues. J was trimmed by 0 bases and V by 1 base; bases with no gene match: 5. For the CDR3, the DNA is TGTGCCAGCAGCTTGTACGGCAGGGGGCCTAACTATGGCTACACCTTC. This gives the protein CASSLYGRGPNYGYTF.

The V and J genes are TRBV3-1 (or the pseudogene TRBV3-2) and TRBJ2-3, with 15 nucleotides matching TRBD2. This CDR3 region has 21 residues. The J segment lost 8 bases and the V segment lost 0 bases, leaving 18 bases of the junction unmatched. CDR1 LGHDT and CDR2 YNNKEL come from the germline V gene (reference sequence). The CDR3: CASSQDWNEVGTSGRISTQYF. For the CDR3, the DNA is TGTGCCAGCAGCCAAGATTGGAATGAAGTCGGGACTAGCGGGAGGATTAGTACGCAGTATTTT.

This chain connects TRBV2 to TRBJ2-5; TRBD2 aligns across 11 bases. V dropped 2 bases and J dropped 5; count of bases not matched to a gene: 4. The CDR3 covers 15 residues. CDR1 is SNHLY and CDR2 is FYNNEI in the germline V gene. The CDR3 DNA follows: TGTGCCAGCAGTGAAATGGCTAGCGGGAGGGAGACCCAGTACTTC. Its translation is CASSEMASGRETQYF.

The rearrangement uses TRBV27 and TRBJ2-7, with 12 bases fitting TRBD2. J was trimmed by 7 bases and V by 7 bases; bases with no gene match: 5. CDR3 size: 13 residues. CDR1 MNHEY and CDR2 SMNVEV come from the germline V gene (reference sequence). The CDR3 DNA is TGTGCCAGCAAGACTAGCGGGAGTCGGGAGCAGTACTTC. Its protein is CASKTSGSREQYF.

This rearrangement joins TRBV5-1 to TRBJ1-4; TRBD1 matches at 11 bases. V lost 2 bases, J lost 7 bases, and 7 bases stayed unmatched. The CDR3 covers 16 residues. Per germline, CDR1 SGHRS and CDR2 YFSETQ. CDR3 sequence: CASSFGTGGNLEKLFF. CDR3 in DNA: TGCGCCAGCAGCTTCGGGACAGGGGGTAACCTTGAAAAACTGTTTTTT.

This chain links TRBV18 with TRBJ1-1; D is ambiguous. V was clipped by 6 bases and J by 1 base, with 12 bases between them. The CDR3 spans 14 residues. The V gene's germline CDR1 is KGHSH and CDR2 LQKENI. The CDR3 DNA is TGTGCCAGCTCCCCCGAAGCAGGGAACACTGAAGCTTTCTTT. It encodes CASSPEAGNTEAFF. Based on the CDR3 plus reference TRBV18 and TRBJ1-1, the full variable domain is NAGVMQNPRHLVRRRGQEARLRCSPMKGHSHVYWYRQLPEEGLKFMVYLQKENIIDESGMPKERFSAEFPKEGPSILRIQQVVRGDSAAYFCASSPEAGNTEAFFGQGTRLTVV.

This clone appeared a single time. The rearrangement links TRBV25-1 to TRBJ1-6; D is perhaps TRBD1 (6 bases). The CDR3 has 16 residues. Germline V gene sequence: CDR1 MGHDK, CDR2 SYGVNS. V lost 8 bases to trimming and J lost 7 bases, with 21 bases between them. The CDR3 DNA sequence: TGTGCCAGCTCCCCCTCTGGGCAGGGGTGGAATTCACCCCTCCACTTT. Protein product: CASSPSGQGWNSPLHF.

The chain recombines TRBV7-9 with TRBJ1-4; tentative D call: TRBD1 (6 bases). The CDR3 has 14 amino acids. Germline CDR1 reads SEHNR; CDR2 reads FQNEAQ (reference sequence). Trimming cost V 1 base and J 5 bases, with 8 bases left between them. Here the CDR3 reads CASSLGQENEKLFF. CDR3 sequence (DNA): TGTGCCAGCAGCTTAGGACAGGAAAATGAAAAACTGTTTTTT. The variable domain in full, completed from reference TRBV7-9 and TRBJ1-4, reads DTGVSQNPRHKITKRGQNVTFRCDPISEHNRLYWYRQTLGQGPEFLTYFQNEAQLEKSRLLSDRFSAERPKGSFSTLEIQRTEQGDSAMYLCASSLGQENEKLFFGSGTQLSVL.

The CDR3 DNA reads TGTGCCAGCAGCTTGGGGACAACTACTAGCAATCAGCCCCAGCATTTT. Translation gives CASSLGTTTSNQPQHF. V is TRBV5-8 and J is TRBJ1-5; D is perhaps TRBD1 (5 bases). Trimming left V 0 bases short and J 0 bases short, with 10 bases between. Germline V gives CDR1 SGHTS, CDR2 YDEGEE. This CDR3 region has 16 residues.

The chain joins TRBV19 to TRBJ2-2; 9 bases match TRBD2. CDR3 length: 16 amino acids. Trimming cost V 5 bases and J 6 bases; bases outside gene matches: 10. Germline values: CDR1 LNHDA, CDR2 SQIVND (reference sequence). This CDR3 is CASSRDSGSGAGELFF. The CDR3 DNA reads TGTGCCAGTAGTCGGGATAGCGGGAGCGGCGCCGGGGAGCTGTTTTTT.

This chain joins TRBV6-5 and TRBJ2-2, with 13 bases fitting TRBD2. Germline V gives CDR1 MNHEY, CDR2 SVGAGI. The CDR3 runs to 16 residues. V gave up 4 bases and J gave up 7 bases; unmatched junction bases: 6. The CDR3 nucleotides are TGTGCCAGCAGTTCCACTAGCGGGAGGGCCCTCGGGGAGCTGTTTTTT. It translates to CASSSTSGRALGELFF.

This clone has a single count. This chain joins TRBV28 and TRBJ1-5, with unresolved D. Between the trimmed V and J ends, which lost 3 bases and 4 bases, there was a span of 4 bases. The germline V gene encodes CDR1 MDHEN and CDR2 SYDVKM. The CDR3 extends over 12 amino acids. The CDR3 loop reads CASSFLNQPQHF. The CDR3 DNA reads TGTGCCAGCAGTTTCCTGAATCAGCCCCAGCATTTT.

The chain carries TRBV6-5 and TRBJ2-5, with unresolved D. With 8 bases removed from V and 5 bases from J, the gap between germline ends came to 9 bases. CDR3 length equals 11 residues. Germline-derived CDR1 and CDR2 are MNHEY and SVGAGI. The CDR3 coding sequence is TGTGCCAGCCAGTCTGGCGAGACCCAGTACTTC. As protein: CASQSGETQYF.

V gene TRBV3-1 (or the pseudogene TRBV3-2) combines with J gene TRBJ2-1, with D possibly matching TRBD1 (5 bases). V was pared by 0 bases and J by 7 bases, with 13 bases between. Germline-derived CDR1 and CDR2 are LGHDT and YNNKEL (reference sequence). The CDR3 totals 15 residues. This CDR3 is CASSQDATAINEQFF. CDR3 nucleotides: TGTGCCAGCAGCCAAGATGCGACAGCCATAAATGAGCAGTTCTTC.

This chain links TRBV20-1 with TRBJ2-5; D gene uncertain. Germline V gene data show CDR1 as DFQATT and CDR2 as SNEGSKA (reference sequence). V was clipped by 6 bases and J by 4 bases, with 6 bases between them. There are 10 residues in the CDR3. CDR3 protein: CSARLETQYF. CDR3 in DNA: TGCAGTGCGAGACTAGAGACCCAGTACTTC.

This chain links TRBV4-1 with TRBJ2-2; D remains unclear. The V gene's germline CDR1 is MGHRA and CDR2 YSYEKL. This CDR3 region has 13 residues. With 4 bases removed from V and 6 bases from J, the gap between germline ends came to 9 bases. The DNA of the CDR3 is TGCGCCAGCAGCCCGAACTCTCCCGGGGAGCTGTTTTTT. This codes for CASSPNSPGELFF.